This TCR beta chain is drawn from a study of shared clonotypes between healthy human individuals. Negatively enriched CD4+ T cells were divided by CD45RA into naive and memory. Looked up from germline, CDR1 is SGHNT and CDR2 is YYREEE (reference sequence). This CDR3 is 17 amino acids long. V lost 0 bases to trimming and J lost 1 base; unmatched junction nucleotides: 4. Sequenced by immunoSEQ multiplex PCR; TCRdb stores in-frame clones only, minus some. The profile shows about 1.5 million clones, roughly 96% of them singletons. The sequenced sample was naive CD4+ T cells sorted from blood. Subset defined: CD45RA+ positively selected. This receptor was identified in a man aged 25-40 years in good health. The genes are TRBV5-4 and TRBJ2-3, with TRBD2 matching 11 bases. Written as DNA, the CDR3 is TGTGCCAGCAGCTTGGGACTAGCGGGATTGGGCACAGATACGCAGTATTTT. Translated: CASSLGLAGLGTDTQYF.